A selection of T cell receptor beta chains follows, all from one sample in a study of blood T cell repertoires in COVID-19. Only in-frame clones appear in the TCRdb table, and some are missing; sequencing was by immunoSEQ multiplex PCR. The data hold around 100,000 clones, with approximately 90% observed a single time. The sample comprised peripheral blood. Source of these receptors: a woman in her fifties or sixties with COVID-19, enrolled during active disease. Both conserved end residues are part of each CDR3. D genes are given only for firm matches. Only some rows state a clone size, as once, few, many or a class for expanded clones.

clone_size,d_call,cdr3_length,v_call,j_call,cdr3_nt,cdr3_aa
few,.,13,TRBV19,TRBJ2-5,TGTGCCAGCGGACAGAGTCGACGGGAGACCCAGTACTTC,CASGQSRRETQYF
.,.,14,TRBV4-1,TRBJ2-5,TGCGCCAGCAGCCCCCGGGCAGGAGGGGAGACCCAGTACTTC,CASSPRAGGETQYF
few,.,13,TRBV6-5,TRBJ2-7,TGTGCCAGCAGCCAAGGGAGCTCCTACGAGCAGTACTTC,CASSQGSSYEQYF
.,.,15,TRBV18,TRBJ1-4,TGTGCCAGCTCATCGGGGGGCTCGGGTAATGAAAAACTGTTTTTT,CASSSGGSGNEKLFF
.,TRBD2,16,TRBV2,TRBJ2-3,TGTGCCAGCATCCCGACTAGCGGGGGCCTCACAGATACGCAGTATTTT,CASIPTSGGLTDTQYF
.,TRBD1,13,TRBV20-1,TRBJ1-2,TGCAGTGCTAGTCTGGACAGGGGCCGGGGCTACACCTTC,CSASLDRGRGYTF
.,.,15,TRBV28,TRBJ1-6,TGTGCCAGCAGTCCCGGACAGATCTATAATTCACCCCTCCACTTT,CASSPGQIYNSPLHF
.,.,13,TRBV3-1/TRBV3-2,TRBJ1-1,TGTGCCAGCAGCTCTCCAGGGGACACTGAAGCTTTCTTT,CASSSPGDTEAFF
few,.,15,TRBV3-1/TRBV3-2,TRBJ1-2,TGTGCCAGCAGCCAGGCTCTGCCCTCGAACTATGGCTACACCTTC,CASSQALPSNYGYTF
.,TRBD1,18,TRBV23-1,TRBJ1-2,TGCGCCAGCAGTCAACGTGATGGGAATCGGACAGGGAGGGATGGCTACACCTTC,CASSQRDGNRTGRDGYTF
.,TRBD1,17,TRBV7-6,TRBJ2-2,TGTGCCAGCAGCACCCCACAGGGGGCTTTGAACACCGGGGAGCTGTTTTTT,CASSTPQGALNTGELFF
once,.,12,TRBV6-2/TRBV6-3,TRBJ2-7,TGTGCCAGCAGTTACAATAGATACGAGCAGTACTTC,CASSYNRYEQYF
once,.,14,TRBV19,TRBJ2-5,TGTGCCAGTAGTAGCATCAGCGGTCAAGAGACCCAGTACTTC,CASSSISGQETQYF
.,.,14,TRBV6-2/TRBV6-3,TRBJ2-3,TGTGCCAGCAGTTACGTTGGGGCCGGAGATACGCAGTATTTT,CASSYVGAGDTQYF
.,TRBD1,17,TRBV20-1,TRBJ1-5,TGCAGTGCTAGTCAGAGGGGGCCGGATTTTAGGGGTCAGCCCCAGCATTTT,CSASQRGPDFRGQPQHF
once,.,14,TRBV5-1,TRBJ2-5,TGCGCCAGCAGCTTTTCAGGGATCGAAGAGACCCAGTACTTC,CASSFSGIEETQYF
.,TRBD1,13,TRBV10-3,TRBJ2-3,TGTGCCACGACAGGGGGCGTCACAGATACGCAGTATTTT,CATTGGVTDTQYF
few,TRBD1,16,TRBV11-2,TRBJ1-1,TGTGCCAGCAGCCCATTCCTGACAGGGGTGAACACTGAAGCTTTCTTT,CASSPFLTGVNTEAFF
many,TRBD1,13,TRBV19,TRBJ1-4,TGTGCCAGTAGGGGACAGGGTTTGGAAAAACTGTTTTTT,CASRGQGLEKLFF
.,TRBD2,15,TRBV30,TRBJ2-1,TGTGCCTGGAGTGCCTTAGCGGGGGGGGCTGGTGAGCAGTTCTTC,CAWSALAGGAGEQFF
.,TRBD1,15,TRBV27,TRBJ2-2,TGTGCCAGCGGACCGGGACAGGGGTACACCGGGGAGCTGTTTTTT,CASGPGQGYTGELFF
.,.,18,TRBV5-1,TRBJ2-7,TGCGCCAGCAGTCCCGGGACATCGGCCGCTATAAGCTCCTACGAGCAGTACTTC,CASSPGTSAAISSYEQYF
.,.,14,TRBV7-2,TRBJ2-3,TGTGCCAGCAGCCCCCACGGGACAACAGATACGCAGTATTTT,CASSPHGTTDTQYF
.,TRBD1,15,TRBV5-1,TRBJ2-5,TGCGCCAGCAGCCCCGGGACAGGGGGTCCGGAGACCCAGTACTTC,CASSPGTGGPETQYF
.,TRBD1,16,TRBV11-2,TRBJ2-1,TGTGCCAGCAGCTTGGGACAGGGGAGCTCCTACAATGAGCAGTTCTTC,CASSLGQGSSYNEQFF
.,TRBD1,14,TRBV7-9,TRBJ1-2,TGTGCCAGCAGCGTGACAGGGGTCGGCTATGGCTACACCTTC,CASSVTGVGYGYTF
.,TRBD1,12,TRBV10-3,TRBJ2-7,TGTGCCATCAGCGATCAGGGGGCCGAGCAGTACTTC,CAISDQGAEQYF
.,.,15,TRBV14,TRBJ2-3,TGTGCCAGCAGCCAACTCGGGATCAGGATCGGTACGCAGTATTTT,CASSQLGIRIGTQYF
.,.,17,TRBV2,TRBJ1-6,.,CASVAFGSGTNNSPLHF
.,TRBD1,12,TRBV2,TRBJ2-7,TGTGCCAGCAGGCAGACAGGGAGCGAGCAGTACTTC,CASRQTGSEQYF
.,.,15,TRBV3-1/TRBV3-2,TRBJ1-5,TGTGCCAGCAGCCAAGCGGGGTGGAGCAATCAGCCCCAGCATTTT,CASSQAGWSNQPQHF
.,.,15,TRBV14,TRBJ1-5,TGTGCCAGCAGCCAAGGACGACAGCGCAATCAGCCCCAGCATTTT,CASSQGRQRNQPQHF
.,.,15,TRBV5-4,TRBJ1-3,TGTGCCAGCAGCTTGGACCCAGGGACTGGAAACACCATATATTTT,CASSLDPGTGNTIYF
.,.,12,TRBV30,TRBJ1-1,TGTGCGGGAGGGGGGCCAACTGAGGGAGCTTTCTTT,CAGGGPTEGAFF
few,TRBD1,15,TRBV11-3,TRBJ1-2,TGTGCCAGCAGCCTATCGGGACAGGGAAGGCTTGGCTACACCTTC,CASSLSGQGRLGYTF
.,.,15,TRBV7-2,TRBJ2-2,TGTGCCAGCAGCTTAGCAGCGGGGAACACCGGGGAGCTGTTTTTT,CASSLAAGNTGELFF
.,.,14,TRBV3-1/TRBV3-2,TRBJ1-5,TGTGCCAGCAGCCAAGGGGGGACTCGACAGCCCCAGCATTTT,CASSQGGTRQPQHF
.,.,13,TRBV29-1,TRBJ2-2,TGCAGCGGCCACAGGGCCGACACCGGGGAGCTGTTTTTT,CSGHRADTGELFF
.,TRBD2,17,TRBV7-3,TRBJ2-7,TGTGCCAGCAGCTTAACCGGGACTAGCGGGAGCGCCTACGAGCAGTACTTC,CASSLTGTSGSAYEQYF
.,.,15,TRBV28,TRBJ2-2,TGTGCCAGCAGTTTATCAGGGGGGAGCCCCGGGGAGCTGTTTTTT,CASSLSGGSPGELFF
.,.,14,TRBV11-2,TRBJ2-7,TGTGCCAGCAGCTTAGACGGGAGCAAGAACGAGCAGTACTTC,CASSLDGSKNEQYF
.,TRBD2,18,TRBV6-4,TRBJ2-3,TGTGCCAGCAGGAAGACTAGCGGGGGGCCCTATAGCACAGATACGCAGTATTTT,CASRKTSGGPYSTDTQYF
.,TRBD1,14,TRBV10-1,TRBJ2-3,TGCGCCAGCAGCGGGACAGGTCCGCCAGATACGCAGTATTTT,CASSGTGPPDTQYF
.,TRBD1,17,TRBV4-2,TRBJ2-5,TGTGCCAGCAGCCAAGATTTGGTCTTGACAGGGGTGGAGACCCAGTACTTC,CASSQDLVLTGVETQYF
.,.,13,TRBV18,TRBJ1-1,TGTGCCAGCTCACCCACTATGAACACTGAAGCTTTCTTT,CASSPTMNTEAFF
.,.,11,TRBV29-1,TRBJ1-2,TGCAGCGTTGGACAGTCCTATGGCTACACCTTC,CSVGQSYGYTF
.,TRBD1,15,TRBV15,TRBJ1-1,TGTGCCACCAGCCGCCGGGACAGGCCTAACACTGAAGCTTTCTTT,CATSRRDRPNTEAFF
.,.,17,TRBV3-1/TRBV3-2,TRBJ1-5,TGTGCCAGCAGCCAAGGCGCAGCGGGGGGTGGCAATCAGCCCCAGCATTTT,CASSQGAAGGGNQPQHF
.,TRBD1,16,TRBV7-6,TRBJ1-3,TGTGCCAGCAGCTTAGCGCGGGCAGGCCAGGGGGTCACCATATATTTT,CASSLARAGQGVTIYF